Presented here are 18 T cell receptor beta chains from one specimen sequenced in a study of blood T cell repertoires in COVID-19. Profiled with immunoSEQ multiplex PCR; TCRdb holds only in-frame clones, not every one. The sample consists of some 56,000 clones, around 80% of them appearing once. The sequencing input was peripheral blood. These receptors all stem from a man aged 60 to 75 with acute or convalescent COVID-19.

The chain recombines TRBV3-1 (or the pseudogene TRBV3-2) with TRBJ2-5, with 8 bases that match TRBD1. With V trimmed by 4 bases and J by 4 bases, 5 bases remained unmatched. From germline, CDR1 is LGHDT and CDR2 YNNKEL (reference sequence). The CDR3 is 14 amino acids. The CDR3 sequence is CASSPGGAGETQYF. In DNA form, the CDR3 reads TGTGCCAGCAGCCCAGGGGGCGCAGGAGAGACCCAGTACTTC.

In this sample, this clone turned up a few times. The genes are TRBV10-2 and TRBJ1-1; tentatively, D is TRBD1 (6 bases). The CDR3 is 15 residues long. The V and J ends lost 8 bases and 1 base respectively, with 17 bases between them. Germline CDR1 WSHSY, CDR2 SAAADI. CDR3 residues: CASAGMGGGNTEAFF. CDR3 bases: TGCGCCAGCGCTGGGATGGGAGGGGGGAACACTGAAGCTTTCTTT.

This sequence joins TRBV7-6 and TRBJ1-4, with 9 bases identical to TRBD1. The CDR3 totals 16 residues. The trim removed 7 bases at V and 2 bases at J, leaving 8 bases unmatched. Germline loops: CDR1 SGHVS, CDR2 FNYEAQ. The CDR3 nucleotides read TGTGCCAGCAAACAGGGGGCAGTGGGGACTAATGAAAAACTGTTTTTT. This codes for CASKQGAVGTNEKLFF.

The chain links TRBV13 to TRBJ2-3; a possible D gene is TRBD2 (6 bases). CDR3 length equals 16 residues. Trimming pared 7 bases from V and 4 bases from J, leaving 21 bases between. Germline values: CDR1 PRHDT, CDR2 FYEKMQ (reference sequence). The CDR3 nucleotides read TGTGCCAGCATCCGAGGAGGGCGGGCCGGGGCAGATACGCAGTATTTT. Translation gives CASIRGGRAGADTQYF.

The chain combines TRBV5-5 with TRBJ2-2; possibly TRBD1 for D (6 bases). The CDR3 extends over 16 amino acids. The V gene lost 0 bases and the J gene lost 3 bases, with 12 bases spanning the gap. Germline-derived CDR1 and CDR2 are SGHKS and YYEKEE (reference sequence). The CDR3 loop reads CASSLVAGAYTGELFF. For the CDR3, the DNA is TGTGCCAGCAGCTTGGTGGCAGGGGCTTACACCGGGGAGCTGTTTTTT.

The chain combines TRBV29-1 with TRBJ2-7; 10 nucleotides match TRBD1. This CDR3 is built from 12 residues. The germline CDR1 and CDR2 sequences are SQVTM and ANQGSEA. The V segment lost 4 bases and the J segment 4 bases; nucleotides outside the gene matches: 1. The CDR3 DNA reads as TGCAGCGTTGGGGGACAGGGGTACGAGCAGTACTTC. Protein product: CSVGGQGYEQYF.

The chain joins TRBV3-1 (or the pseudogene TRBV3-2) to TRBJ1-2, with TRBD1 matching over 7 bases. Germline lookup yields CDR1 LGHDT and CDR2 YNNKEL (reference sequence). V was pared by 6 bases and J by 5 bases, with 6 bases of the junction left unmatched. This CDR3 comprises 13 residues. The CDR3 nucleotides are TGTGCCAGCAGTAAAGACAGGGTATATGGCTACACCTTC. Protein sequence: CASSKDRVYGYTF.

CDR3 in DNA: TGTGCCAGCTCACCAGGCGGCTACGAGCAGTACTTC. Translation: CASSPGGYEQYF. The V call is TRBV18, the J call TRBJ2-7; D call uncertain. Germline V gives CDR1 KGHSH, CDR2 LQKENI. The CDR3 length is 12 residues. V was trimmed by 2 bases and J by 3 bases, leaving 5 bases between them.

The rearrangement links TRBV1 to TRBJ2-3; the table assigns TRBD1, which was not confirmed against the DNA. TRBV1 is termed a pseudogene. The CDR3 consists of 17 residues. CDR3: CTSSQDQGQGSTDTQYF. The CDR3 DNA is TGCACCAGCAGCCAAGATCAGGGACAGGGGTCAACAGATACGCAGTATTTT.

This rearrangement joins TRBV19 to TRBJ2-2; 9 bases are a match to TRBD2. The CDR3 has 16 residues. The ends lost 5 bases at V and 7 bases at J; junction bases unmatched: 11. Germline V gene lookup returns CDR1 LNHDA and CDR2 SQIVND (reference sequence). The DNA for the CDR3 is TGTGCCAGTAGTCCCCGCGGGGGGGCTCGGCACGGGGAGCTGTTTTTT. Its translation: CASSPRGGARHGELFF.

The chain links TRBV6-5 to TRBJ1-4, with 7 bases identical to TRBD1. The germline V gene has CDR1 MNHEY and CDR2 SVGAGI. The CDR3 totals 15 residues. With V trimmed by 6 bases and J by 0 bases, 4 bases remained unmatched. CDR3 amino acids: CASRDRPTTNEKLFF. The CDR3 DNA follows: TGTGCCAGCAGGGACAGGCCCACAACTAATGAAAAACTGTTTTTT.

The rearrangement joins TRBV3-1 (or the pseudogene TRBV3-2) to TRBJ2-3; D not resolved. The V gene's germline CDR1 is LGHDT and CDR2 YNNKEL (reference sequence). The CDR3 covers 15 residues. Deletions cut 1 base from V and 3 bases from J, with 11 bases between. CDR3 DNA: TGTGCCAGCAGCCAAGCACGGAGCGCGACAGATACGCAGTATTTT. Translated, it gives CASSQARSATDTQYF.

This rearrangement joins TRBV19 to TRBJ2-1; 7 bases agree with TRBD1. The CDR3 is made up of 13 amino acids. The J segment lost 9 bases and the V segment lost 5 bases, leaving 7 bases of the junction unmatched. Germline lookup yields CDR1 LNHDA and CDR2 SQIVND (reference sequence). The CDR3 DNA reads TGTGCCAGTAGTGTATTCAGGGGGACTGAGCAGTTCTTC. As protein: CASSVFRGTEQFF.

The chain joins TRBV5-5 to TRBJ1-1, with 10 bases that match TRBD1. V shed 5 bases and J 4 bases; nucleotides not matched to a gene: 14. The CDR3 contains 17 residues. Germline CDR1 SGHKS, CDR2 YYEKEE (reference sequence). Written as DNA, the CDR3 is TGTGCCAGCAGAGGCTCTGGGACAGGGGATCGCGGCACTGAAGCTTTCTTT. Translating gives CASRGSGTGDRGTEAFF.

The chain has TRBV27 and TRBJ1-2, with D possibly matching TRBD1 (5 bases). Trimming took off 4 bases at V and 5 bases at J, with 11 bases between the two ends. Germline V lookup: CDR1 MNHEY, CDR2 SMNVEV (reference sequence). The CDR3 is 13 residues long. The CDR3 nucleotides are TGTGCCAGCAGTTCCGGGGAGGGGTATGGCTACACCTTC. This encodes CASSSGEGYGYTF.

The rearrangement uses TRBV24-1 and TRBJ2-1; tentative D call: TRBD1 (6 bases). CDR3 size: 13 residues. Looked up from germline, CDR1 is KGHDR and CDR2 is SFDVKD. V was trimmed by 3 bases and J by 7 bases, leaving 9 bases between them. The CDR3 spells CATSDGGLNEQFF. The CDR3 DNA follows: TGTGCCACCAGTGATGGGGGCTTAAATGAGCAGTTCTTC.

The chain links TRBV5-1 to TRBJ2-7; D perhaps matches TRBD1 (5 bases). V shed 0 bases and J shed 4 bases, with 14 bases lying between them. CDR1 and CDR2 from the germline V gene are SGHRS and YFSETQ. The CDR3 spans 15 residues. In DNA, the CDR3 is TGCGCCAGCAGCTTGGAGCCAGGGCGGAATTACGAGCAGTACTTC. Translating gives CASSLEPGRNYEQYF.

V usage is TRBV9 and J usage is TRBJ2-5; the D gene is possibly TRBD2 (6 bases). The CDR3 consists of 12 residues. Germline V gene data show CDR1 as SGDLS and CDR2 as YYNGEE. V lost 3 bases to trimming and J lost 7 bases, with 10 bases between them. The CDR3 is CASSGGAGTQYF. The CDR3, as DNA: TGTGCCAGCAGCGGCGGGGCGGGGACCCAGTACTTC.